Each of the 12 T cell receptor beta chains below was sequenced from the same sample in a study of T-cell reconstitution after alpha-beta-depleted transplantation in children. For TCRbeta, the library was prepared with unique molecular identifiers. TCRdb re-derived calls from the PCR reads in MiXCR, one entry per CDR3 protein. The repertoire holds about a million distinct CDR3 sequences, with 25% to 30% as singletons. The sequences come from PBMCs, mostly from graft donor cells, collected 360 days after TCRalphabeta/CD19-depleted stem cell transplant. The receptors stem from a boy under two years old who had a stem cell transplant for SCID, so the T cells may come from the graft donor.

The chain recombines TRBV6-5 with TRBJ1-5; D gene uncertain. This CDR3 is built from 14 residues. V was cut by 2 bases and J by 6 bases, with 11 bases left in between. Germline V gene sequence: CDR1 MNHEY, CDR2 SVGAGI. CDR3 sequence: CASSYGYTGQPQHF. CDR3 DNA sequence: TGTGCCAGCAGTTACGGGTATACGGGTCAGCCCCAGCATTTT.

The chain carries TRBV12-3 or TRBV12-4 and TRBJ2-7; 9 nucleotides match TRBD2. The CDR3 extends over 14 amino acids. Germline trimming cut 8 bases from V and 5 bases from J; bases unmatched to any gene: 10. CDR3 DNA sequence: TGTGCCAGCCCCTGCGCGCGGGGGGGCGACGAGCAGTACTTC. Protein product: CASPCARGGDEQYF.

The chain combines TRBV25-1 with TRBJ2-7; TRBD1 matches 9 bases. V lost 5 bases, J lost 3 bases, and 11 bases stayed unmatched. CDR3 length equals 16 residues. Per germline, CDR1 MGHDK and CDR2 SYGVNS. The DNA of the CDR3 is TGTGCCAGCAGTTCGTACAGGGGGCTGATTCACTACGAGCAGTACTTC. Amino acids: CASSSYRGLIHYEQYF.

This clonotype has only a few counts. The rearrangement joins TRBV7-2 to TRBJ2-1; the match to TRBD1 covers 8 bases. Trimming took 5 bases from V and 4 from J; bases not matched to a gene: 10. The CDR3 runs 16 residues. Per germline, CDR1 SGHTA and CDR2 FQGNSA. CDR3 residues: CASSTRDRTVYNEQFF. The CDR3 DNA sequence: TGTGCCAGCAGCACCCGGGACAGGACGGTTTACAATGAGCAGTTCTTC.

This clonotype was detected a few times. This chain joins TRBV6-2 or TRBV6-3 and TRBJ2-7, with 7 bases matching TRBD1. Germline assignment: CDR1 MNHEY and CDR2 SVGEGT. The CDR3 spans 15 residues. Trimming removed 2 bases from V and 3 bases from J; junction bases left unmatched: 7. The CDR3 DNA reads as TGTGCCAGCAGTTACGGCGAGACAGGGAGCTACGAGCAGTACTTC. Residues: CASSYGETGSYEQYF.

In DNA, the CDR3 is TGTGCCAGCAGCTTAGTTTTGGGCGCTGAAGCTTTCTTT. It is translated as CASSLVLGAEAFF. The rearrangement joins TRBV7-9 to TRBJ1-1; D ambiguous. Germline CDR1 SEHNR, CDR2 FQNEAQ (reference sequence). V lost 1 base and J lost 6, with 9 bases in between. The CDR3 has 13 amino acids.

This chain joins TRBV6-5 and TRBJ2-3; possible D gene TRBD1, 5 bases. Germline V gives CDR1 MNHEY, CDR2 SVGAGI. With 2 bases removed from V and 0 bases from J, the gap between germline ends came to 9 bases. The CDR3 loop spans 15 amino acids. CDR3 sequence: CASSYGAESTDTQYF. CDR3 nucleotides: TGTGCCAGCAGTTACGGGGCGGAAAGCACAGATACGCAGTATTTT.

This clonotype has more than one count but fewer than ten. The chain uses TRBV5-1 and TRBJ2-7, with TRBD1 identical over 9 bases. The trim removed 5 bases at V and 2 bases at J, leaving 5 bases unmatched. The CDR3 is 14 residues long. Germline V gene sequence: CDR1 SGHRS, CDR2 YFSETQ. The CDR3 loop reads CASRLQGATYEQYF. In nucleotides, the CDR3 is TGCGCCAGCAGGTTACAGGGGGCCACCTACGAGCAGTACTTC.

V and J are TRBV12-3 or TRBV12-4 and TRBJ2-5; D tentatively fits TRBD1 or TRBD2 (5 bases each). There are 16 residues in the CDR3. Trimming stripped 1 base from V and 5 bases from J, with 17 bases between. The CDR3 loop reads CASSLGLQRGRETQYF. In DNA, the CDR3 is TGTGCCAGCAGTTTAGGACTCCAACGGGGCCGGGAGACCCAGTACTTC.

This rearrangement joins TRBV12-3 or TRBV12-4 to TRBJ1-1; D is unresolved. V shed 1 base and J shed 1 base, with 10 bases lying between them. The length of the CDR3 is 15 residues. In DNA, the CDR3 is TGTGCCAGCAGTTTAGGCAGGACTCCGAACACTGAAGCTTTCTTT. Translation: CASSLGRTPNTEAFF.

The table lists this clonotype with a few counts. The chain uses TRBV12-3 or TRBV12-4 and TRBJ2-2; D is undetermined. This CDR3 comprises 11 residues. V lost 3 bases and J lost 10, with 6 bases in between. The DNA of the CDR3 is TGTGCCAGCAGTTTTTTAGAGGAGCTGTTTTTT. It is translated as CASSFLEELFF.

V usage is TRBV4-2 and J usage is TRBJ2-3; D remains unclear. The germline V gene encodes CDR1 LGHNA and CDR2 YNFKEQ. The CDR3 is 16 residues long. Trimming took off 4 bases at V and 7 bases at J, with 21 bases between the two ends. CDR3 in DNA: TGTGCCAGCAGCCCCCGAATGGCTTCTTTCGTGTATACGCAGTATTTT. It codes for CASSPRMASFVYTQYF.